Reported below is one T cell receptor (beta chain). Its antigen is still unknown. The authors obtained approximately 2.2 micrograms of genomic DNA from cryopreserved PBMCs for TCR beta libraries. This entry belongs to a study of cytotoxic CD8 clonotypes in ibrutinib-treated CLL. Study-wide results and limits: Public clonotypes proved infrequent, and on treatment they shrank or remained steady. Baseline clonality was higher than in age-matched healthy donors and moved in step with circulating CD8+ T-cell counts.

Profiled with immunoSEQ multiplex PCR; TCRdb holds only in-frame clones, not every one. This sample has 300,000 to 350,000 clones, with roughly 85% found just once. The starting material was PBMCs, obtained before ibrutinib treatment. The origin of this receptor is a human donor with chronic lymphocytic leukemia.

CDR3: CATRWGQQSAGANVLTF. The CDR3 coding sequence is TGTGCCACCCGTTGGGGACAACAATCTGCAGGGGCCAACGTCCTGACTTTC. The V gene is TRBV19, the J gene TRBJ2-6; weak D call: TRBD1 (6 bases). Per the germline V gene, CDR1 is LNHDA and CDR2 is SQIVND (reference sequence). This CDR3 region has 17 residues. V was shortened by 10 bases and J by 4 bases, with 23 bases between the two germline ends.